This T cell receptor (beta chain) was sequenced during a study of T cell responses to AZD1222 COVID-19 vaccine. Produced via immunoSEQ multiplex PCR; TCRdb's table is partial and in-frame only. The table includes 100,000 to 150,000 clones, roughly nine tenths detected once. Germline loops: CDR1 SGHKS, CDR2 YYEKEE (reference sequence). Trimming shortened V by 4 bases and J by 0 bases, and 18 bases separated the two germline ends. The CDR3 length is 17 residues. The sequences come from peripheral blood, collected on day 0 of AZD1222 vaccination. The chain recombines TRBV5-5 with TRBJ2-3; D uncertain. The TCR was taken from an adult in good health. Written as DNA, the CDR3 is TGTGCCAGCAGCCGTCTGGTGCTAGAGGTGAGCACAGATACGCAGTATTTT. Translated, it gives CASSRLVLEVSTDTQYF.